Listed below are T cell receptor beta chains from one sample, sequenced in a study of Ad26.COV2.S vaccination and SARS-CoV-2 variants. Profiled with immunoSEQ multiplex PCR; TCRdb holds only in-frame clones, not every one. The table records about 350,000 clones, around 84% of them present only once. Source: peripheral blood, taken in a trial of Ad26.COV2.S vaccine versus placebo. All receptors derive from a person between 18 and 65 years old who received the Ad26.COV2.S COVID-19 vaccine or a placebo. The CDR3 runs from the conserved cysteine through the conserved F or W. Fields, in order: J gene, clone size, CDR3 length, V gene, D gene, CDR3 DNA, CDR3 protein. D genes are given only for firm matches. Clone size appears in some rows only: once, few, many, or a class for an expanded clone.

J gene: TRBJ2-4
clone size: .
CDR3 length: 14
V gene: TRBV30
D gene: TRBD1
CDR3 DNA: TGTGCCTGGAGTCCCGGGACAGGGAGTAACATTCAGTACTTC
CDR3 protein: CAWSPGTGSNIQYF

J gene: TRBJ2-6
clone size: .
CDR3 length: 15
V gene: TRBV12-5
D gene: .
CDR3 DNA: TGTGCTAGTGGTTTGCCCTCCGCTGGGGCCAACGTCCTGACTTTC
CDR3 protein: CASGLPSAGANVLTF

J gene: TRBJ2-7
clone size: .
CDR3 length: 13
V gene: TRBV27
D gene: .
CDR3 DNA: TGTGCCAGCAGTTGGGGACTCTCCTACGAGCAGTACTTC
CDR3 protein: CASSWGLSYEQYF

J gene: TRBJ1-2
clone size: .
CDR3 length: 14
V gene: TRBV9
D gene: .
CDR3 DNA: TGTGCCAGCAGCGTAGCTGGGCAGCACTATGGCTACACCTTC
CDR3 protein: CASSVAGQHYGYTF

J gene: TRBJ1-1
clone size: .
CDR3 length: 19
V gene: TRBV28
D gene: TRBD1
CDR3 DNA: TGTGCCAGCAGCTACCAGGGGGCAGCGGGCGTAGGAGGGAACACTGAAGCTTTCTTT
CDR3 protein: CASSYQGAAGVGGNTEAFF

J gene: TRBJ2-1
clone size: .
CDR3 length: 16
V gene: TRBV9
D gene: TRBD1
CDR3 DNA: TGTGCCAGCAGCGCCGGGACAGGGTTGAGCGGTAATGAGCAGTTCTTC
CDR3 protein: CASSAGTGLSGNEQFF

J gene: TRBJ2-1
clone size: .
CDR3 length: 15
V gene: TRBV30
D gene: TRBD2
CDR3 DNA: TGTGCCTGGGATCCGGGACTAGCGATTACGGATGAGCAGTTCTTC
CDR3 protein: CAWDPGLAITDEQFF

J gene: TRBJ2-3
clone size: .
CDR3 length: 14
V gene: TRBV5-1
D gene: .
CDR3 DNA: TGCGCCAGCAGCCCACCGGGGGGCGCAGATACGCAGTATTTT
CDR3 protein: CASSPPGGADTQYF

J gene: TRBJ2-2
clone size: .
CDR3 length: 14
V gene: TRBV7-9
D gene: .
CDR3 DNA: TGTGCCAGCAGCTTCAGCGTTGATACCGGGGAGCTGTTTTTT
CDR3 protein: CASSFSVDTGELFF

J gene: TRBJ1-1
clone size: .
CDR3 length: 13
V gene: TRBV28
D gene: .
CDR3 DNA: TGTGCCAGCAGTCCCTTTCTGAACACTGAAGCTTTCTTT
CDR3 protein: CASSPFLNTEAFF

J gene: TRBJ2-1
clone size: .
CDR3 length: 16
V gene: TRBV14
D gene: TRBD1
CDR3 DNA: TGTGCCAGCAGCCAAGTGGACAGGTGGGGCCGCAATGAGCAGTTCTTC
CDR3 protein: CASSQVDRWGRNEQFF

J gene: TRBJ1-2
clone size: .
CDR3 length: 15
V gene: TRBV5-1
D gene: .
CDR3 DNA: TGCGCCAGCAGCTTGGGTAATGCCGTGGACTATGGCTACACCTTC
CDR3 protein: CASSLGNAVDYGYTF

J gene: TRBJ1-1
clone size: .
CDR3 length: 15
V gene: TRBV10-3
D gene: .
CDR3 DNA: TGTGCCATCGCTCCTCGATCGGGGTTGAACACTGAAGCTTTCTTT
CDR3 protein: CAIAPRSGLNTEAFF

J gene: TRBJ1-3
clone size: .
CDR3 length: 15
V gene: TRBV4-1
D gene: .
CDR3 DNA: TGCGCCAGCAGCCAAGATCGAACCCGGAGAAACACCATATATTTT
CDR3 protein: CASSQDRTRRNTIYF

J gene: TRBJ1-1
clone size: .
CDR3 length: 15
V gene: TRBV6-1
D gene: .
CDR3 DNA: TGTGCCAGCAGTGAATTTTCAGGTGTGAACACTGAAGCTTTCTTT
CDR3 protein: CASSEFSGVNTEAFF

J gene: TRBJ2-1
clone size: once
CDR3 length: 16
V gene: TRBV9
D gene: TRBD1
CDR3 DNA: TGTGCCAGCAGCGTGTTAGGGGACAGTACCTACAATGAGCAGTTCTTC
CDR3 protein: CASSVLGDSTYNEQFF

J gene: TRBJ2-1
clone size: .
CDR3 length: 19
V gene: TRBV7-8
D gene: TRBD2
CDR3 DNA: TGTGCCAGCAGCTTAGCACTAGCGGGGGGGCCGGCTCAATTCAATGAGCAGTTCTTC
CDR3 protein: CASSLALAGGPAQFNEQFF

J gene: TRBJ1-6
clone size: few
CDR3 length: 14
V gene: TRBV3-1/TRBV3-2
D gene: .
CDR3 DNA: TGTGCCAGCAGCCAAGGTCAGGGCAATTCACCCCTCCACTTT
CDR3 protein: CASSQGQGNSPLHF

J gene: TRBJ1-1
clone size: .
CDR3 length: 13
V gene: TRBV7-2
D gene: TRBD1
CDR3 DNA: TGTGCCAGCAGCGCAGACAGGGTCACTGAAGCTTTCTTT
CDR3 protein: CASSADRVTEAFF

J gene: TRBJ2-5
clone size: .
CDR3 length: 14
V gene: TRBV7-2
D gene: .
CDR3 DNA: TGTGCCAGCAGCTTAGCGGGGAGGGGGGAGACCCAGTACTTC
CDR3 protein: CASSLAGRGETQYF

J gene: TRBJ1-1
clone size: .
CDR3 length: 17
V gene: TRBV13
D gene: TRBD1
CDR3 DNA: TGTGCCAGCAGCTCAGACAGGGGGAGGGGGATGAACACTGAAGCTTTCTTT
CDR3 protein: CASSSDRGRGMNTEAFF

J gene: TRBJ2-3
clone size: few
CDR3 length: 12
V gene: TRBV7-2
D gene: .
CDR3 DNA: TGTGCCAGCACCCGTACAGTGGATACGCAGTATTTT
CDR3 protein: CASTRTVDTQYF

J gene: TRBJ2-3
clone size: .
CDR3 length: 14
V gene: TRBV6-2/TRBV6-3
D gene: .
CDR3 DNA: TGTGCCAGCAGTGGGTTTGTCAGCACAGATACGCAGTATTTT
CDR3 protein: CASSGFVSTDTQYF

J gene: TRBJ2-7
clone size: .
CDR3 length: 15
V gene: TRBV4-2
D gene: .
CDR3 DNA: TGTGCCAGCAGCCAAGAGATGGACGGATCCTACGAGCAGTACTTC
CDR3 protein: CASSQEMDGSYEQYF

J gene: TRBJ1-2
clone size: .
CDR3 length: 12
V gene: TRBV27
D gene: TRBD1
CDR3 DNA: TGTGCCAGTGTGGACAGGTTCTATGGCTACACCTTC
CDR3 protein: CASVDRFYGYTF

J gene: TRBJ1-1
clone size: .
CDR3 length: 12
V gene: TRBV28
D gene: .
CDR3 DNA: TGTGCCAGCTCACTCCAGGGGCGCGAAGCTTTCTTT
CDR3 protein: CASSLQGREAFF

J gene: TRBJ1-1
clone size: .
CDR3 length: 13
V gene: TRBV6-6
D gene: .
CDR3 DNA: TGTGCCAGCACCTTACAGGGATCCCCTGAAGCTTTCTTT
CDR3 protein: CASTLQGSPEAFF

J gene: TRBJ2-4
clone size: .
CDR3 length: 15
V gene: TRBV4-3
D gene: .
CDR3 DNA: TGCGCCAGCAGCCAAGATCGCAGAGAGAAAAACATTCAGTACTTC
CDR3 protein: CASSQDRREKNIQYF

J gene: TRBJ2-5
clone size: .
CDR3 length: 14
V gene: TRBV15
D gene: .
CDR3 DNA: TGTGCCACCAGCAGAGGTGGCAGTCAAGAGACCCAGTACTTC
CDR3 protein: CATSRGGSQETQYF

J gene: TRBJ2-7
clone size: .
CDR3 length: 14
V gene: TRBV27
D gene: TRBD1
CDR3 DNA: TGTGCCAGCAGTTTACACAGGGGCGGTTTAGAGCAGTACTTC
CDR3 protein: CASSLHRGGLEQYF

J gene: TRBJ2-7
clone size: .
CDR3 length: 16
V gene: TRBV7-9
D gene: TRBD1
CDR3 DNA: TGTGCCAGCAGCTCAACCACAGGGGACAGCTCCTACGAGCAGTACTTC
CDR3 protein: CASSSTTGDSSYEQYF

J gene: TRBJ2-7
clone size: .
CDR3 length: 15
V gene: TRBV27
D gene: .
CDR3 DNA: TGTGCCAGCAGTTTAAAACAGGGTACCTACTACGAGCAGTACTTC
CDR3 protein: CASSLKQGTYYEQYF

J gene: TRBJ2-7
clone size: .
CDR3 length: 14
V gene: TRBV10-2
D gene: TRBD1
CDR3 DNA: TGCGCCAGCCGAGGGGACAGGGGGTTCTACGAGCAGTACTTC
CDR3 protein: CASRGDRGFYEQYF

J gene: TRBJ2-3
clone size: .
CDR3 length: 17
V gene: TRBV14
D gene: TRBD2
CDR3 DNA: TGTGCCAGCAGCCAAGCGCAGACTAGCGGGAGCACAGATACGCAGTATTTT
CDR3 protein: CASSQAQTSGSTDTQYF

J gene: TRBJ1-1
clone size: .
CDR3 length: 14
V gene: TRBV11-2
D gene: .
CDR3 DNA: TGTGCCAGCAGCTTAAACAGGGAATCCACTGAAGCTTTCTTT
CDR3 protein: CASSLNRESTEAFF

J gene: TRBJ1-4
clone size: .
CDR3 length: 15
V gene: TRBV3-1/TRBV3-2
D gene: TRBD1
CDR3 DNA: TGTGCCAGCAGCTTGAACGGACAGGATAATGAAAAACTGTTTTTT
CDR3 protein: CASSLNGQDNEKLFF

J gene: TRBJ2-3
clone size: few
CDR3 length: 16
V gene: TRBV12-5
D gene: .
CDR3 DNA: TGTGCTAGTGGTTTGTGGAACAGGGTCGGCACAGATACGCAGTATTTT
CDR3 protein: CASGLWNRVGTDTQYF

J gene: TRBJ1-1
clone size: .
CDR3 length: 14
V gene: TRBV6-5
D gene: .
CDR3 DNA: TGTGCCAGTCGCGCCGGGACGGTGAACACTGAAGCTTTCTTT
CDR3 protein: CASRAGTVNTEAFF

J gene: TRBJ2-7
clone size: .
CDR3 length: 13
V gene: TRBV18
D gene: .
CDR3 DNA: TGTGCCAGCTCATACACGGAGCAGAACGAGCAGTACTTC
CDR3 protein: CASSYTEQNEQYF

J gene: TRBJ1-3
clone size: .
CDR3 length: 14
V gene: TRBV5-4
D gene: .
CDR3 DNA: TGTGCCAGCAGCTTGGACAGGACTGGAAACACCATATATTTT
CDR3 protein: CASSLDRTGNTIYF

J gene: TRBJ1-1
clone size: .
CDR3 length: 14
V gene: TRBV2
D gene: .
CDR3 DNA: TGTGCCAGCTTAAAGGGGGGGATGAACACTGAAGCTTTCTTT
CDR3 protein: CASLKGGMNTEAFF

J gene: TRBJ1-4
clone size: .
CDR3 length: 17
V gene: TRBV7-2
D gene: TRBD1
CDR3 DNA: TGTGCCAGCAGCCCGACGGGGAGACAGGGGGCGCGTGAAAAACTGTTTTTT
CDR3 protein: CASSPTGRQGAREKLFF

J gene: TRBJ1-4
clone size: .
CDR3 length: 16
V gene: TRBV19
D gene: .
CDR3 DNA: TGTGCCAGTAAAAGGGAGGGTACCTGGACTTCTGAAAAACTGTTTTTT
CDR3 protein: CASKREGTWTSEKLFF

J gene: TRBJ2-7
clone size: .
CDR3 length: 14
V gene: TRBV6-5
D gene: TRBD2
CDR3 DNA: TGTGCCAGCAGCTACTGGGAGGGCCCCTACGAGCAGTACTTC
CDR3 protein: CASSYWEGPYEQYF

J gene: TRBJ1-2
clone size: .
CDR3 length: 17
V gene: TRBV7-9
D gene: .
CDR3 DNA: TGTGCCAGCAGCTTAGTCCCCGAAGAACAGTATGGGGATGGCTACACCTTC
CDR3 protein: CASSLVPEEQYGDGYTF

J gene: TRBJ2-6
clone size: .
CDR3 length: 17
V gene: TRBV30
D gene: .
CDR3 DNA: TGTGCCTGGAGTGCCAGGGACGGGCTCTCTGGGGCCAACGTCCTGACTTTC
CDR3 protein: CAWSARDGLSGANVLTF

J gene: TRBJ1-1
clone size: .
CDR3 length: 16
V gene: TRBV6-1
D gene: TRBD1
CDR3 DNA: TGTGCCAGCAGTGTCAGGGGGTACCCGGGAAACACTGAAGCTTTCTTT
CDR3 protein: CASSVRGYPGNTEAFF

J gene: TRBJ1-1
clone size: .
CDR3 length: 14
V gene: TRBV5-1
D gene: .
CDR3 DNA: TGCGCCAGCAGCACATACGACATCTCACAAGAAGCTTTCTTT
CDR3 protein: CASSTYDISQEAFF

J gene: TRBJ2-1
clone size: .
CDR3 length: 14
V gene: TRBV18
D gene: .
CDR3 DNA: TGTGCCAGCGTCGCGGGGGCTAGCTACAATGAGCAGTTCTTC
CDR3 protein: CASVAGASYNEQFF

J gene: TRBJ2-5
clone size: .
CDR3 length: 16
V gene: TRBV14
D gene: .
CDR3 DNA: TGTGCCAGCAGTCTCGCGAAAGTGGCGATAGGAGAGACCCAGTACTTC
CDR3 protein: CASSLAKVAIGETQYF

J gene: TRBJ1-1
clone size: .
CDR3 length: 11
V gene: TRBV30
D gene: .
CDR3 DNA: TGTGCCTGGATCCTTTCCACTGAAGCTTTCTTT
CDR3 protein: CAWILSTEAFF

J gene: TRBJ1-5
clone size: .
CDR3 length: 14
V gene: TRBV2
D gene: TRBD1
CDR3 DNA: TGTGCCAGCACCCAGACAGGGCTCAATCAGCCCCAGCATTTT
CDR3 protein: CASTQTGLNQPQHF

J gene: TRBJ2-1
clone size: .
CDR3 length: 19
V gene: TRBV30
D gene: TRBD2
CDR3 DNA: TGTGCCTGGAAAGTGTGGTGGAGCGGGGGGTCAAGCGCCTACAATGAGCAGTTCTTC
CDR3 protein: CAWKVWWSGGSSAYNEQFF

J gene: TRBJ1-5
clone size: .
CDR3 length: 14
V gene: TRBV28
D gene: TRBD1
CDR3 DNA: TGTGCCAGCACCTATGACAGGGCGTATCAGCCCCAGCATTTT
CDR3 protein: CASTYDRAYQPQHF